What follows is one T cell receptor beta chain and its context. MiXCR was run by TCRdb on the 5' RACE reads, yielding one entry per CDR3 protein. The sample gives about 57,000 distinct CDR3 sequences, about 28% of which show up once; less than 3.5% is in the top ten. Memory CD4+ T cells were sorted as CD4+CD45RO+CD25- cells. The CDR3 has 13 amino acids. V was pared by 4 bases and J by 2 bases, with 9 bases between. Germline CDR1 and CDR2: SGDLS and YYNGEE. The clonotype was recovered from a female donor with breast cancer. The sequencing sample was made of tumor-infiltrating memory CD4+ T cells sorted from the breast tumor. Indicated subset: memory CD4+ T cells, CD4+CD45RO+CD25-. J is TRBJ1-2 and V is TRBV9; D not certain. CDR3 bases: TGTGCCAGCAGCATCGACCACAACTATGGCTACACCTTC. Translated, it gives CASSIDHNYGYTF.